Below, 19 T cell receptor beta chains from the same sample are listed, as sequenced in a study of T cells in narcolepsy. The data were produced by immunoSEQ multiplex PCR, yet TCRdb's version contains in-frame clones alone and is incomplete. The table has around 20,000 clones, 80% to 85% seen once. The sample was memory (CD45RA-) CD4+ T cells from blood. These receptors were taken from a human donor in good health.

The V gene is TRBV7-2, the J gene TRBJ2-5; no clear D. CDR1 is SGHTA and CDR2 is FQGNSA in the germline V gene. Trimming shortened V by 4 bases and J by 3 bases, and 6 bases separated the two germline ends. The CDR3 contains 12 residues. CDR3 loop: CASSSPKETQYF. DNA of the CDR3: TGTGCCAGCAGCTCCCCAAAAGAGACCCAGTACTTC.

The rearrangement uses TRBV28 and TRBJ2-5; no firm D call. The end of the DNA fits TRBJ2-7 better, so the J call may be wrong. The CDR3 is 11 residues long. Germline lookup yields CDR1 MDHEN and CDR2 SYDVKM. Here the CDR3 DNA reads TGTGCCAGCAGTGTGAAGTACGAGCAGTACTTC. Protein: CASSVKYEQYF.

The chain is built from TRBV7-3 and TRBJ1-1; TRBD1 matches 7 bases. The CDR3 sequence is 15 residues long. Germline CDR1 reads SGHTA; CDR2 reads FQGTGA. The trim removed 5 bases at V and 0 bases at J, leaving 6 bases unmatched. CDR3 residues: CASSPQGSMNTEAFF. The CDR3 DNA follows: TGTGCCAGCAGCCCACAGGGGTCGATGAACACTGAAGCTTTCTTT.

This clone was recorded only once. The J gene is TRBJ2-3, the V gene TRBV7-2; 8 bases map to TRBD2. Germline trimming cut 2 bases from V and 11 bases from J; bases unmatched to any gene: 6. Germline assignment: CDR1 SGHTA and CDR2 FQGNSA. The CDR3 spans 13 residues. The CDR3 DNA follows: TGTGCCAGCAGCTTACGGCGGGGGGCGGGGCAGTATTTT. This translates into CASSLRRGAGQYF.

This clone was recorded only once. The chain carries TRBV13 and TRBJ2-7; no firm D call. CDR1 is PRHDT and CDR2 is FYEKMQ in the germline V gene (reference sequence). The CDR3 loop spans 16 amino acids. V was trimmed by 3 bases and J by 5 bases, leaving 20 bases between them. The CDR3 sequence is CASSLRHPPSSDEQYF. DNA of the CDR3: TGTGCCAGCAGCTTGAGGCACCCTCCATCTAGTGACGAGCAGTACTTC.

This chain connects TRBV15 to TRBJ2-3; 8 nucleotides line up with TRBD2. The CDR3 runs to 21 residues. The trim removed 0 bases at V and 0 bases at J, leaving 17 bases unmatched. Germline values: CDR1 LNHNV, CDR2 YYDKDF (reference sequence). CDR3 DNA: TGTGCCACCAGCAGAGATCCAGCGCCCATCGGACTAGCAGAAAGCACAGATACGCAGTATTTT. This encodes CATSRDPAPIGLAESTDTQYF. The whole variable domain, filled in from reference TRBV15 and TRBJ2-3, reads DAMVIQNPRYQVTQFGKPVTLSCSQTLNHNVMYWYQQKSSQAPKLLFHYYDKDFNNEADTPDNFQSRRPNTSFCFLDIRSPGLGDTAMYLCATSRDPAPIGLAESTDTQYFGPGTRLTVL.

CDR3 DNA sequence: TGCGCCAGCAGCTTGGACACAGGAGAGGAAAAACTGTTTTTT. This sequence encodes CASSLDTGEEKLFF. This chain connects TRBV5-1 to TRBJ1-4, with D possibly matching TRBD1 (5 bases). Trimming stripped 0 bases from V and 8 bases from J, with 11 bases between. The germline V gene has CDR1 SGHRS and CDR2 YFSETQ. CDR3 size: 14 residues.

Here the CDR3 reads CASIPADSRNTIYF. The CDR3 DNA reads as TGTGCCAGCATTCCGGCGGACAGTAGAAACACCATATATTTT. The genes are TRBV28 and TRBJ1-3, with a possible D match to TRBD1 (6 bases). V was pared by 7 bases and J by 5 bases, with 15 bases between. The germline V gene encodes CDR1 MDHEN and CDR2 SYDVKM. CDR3 length equals 14 residues.

The chain combines TRBV30 with TRBJ1-4; D remains unclear. The germline CDR1 and CDR2 sequences are GTSNPN and SVGIG (reference sequence). The CDR3 runs to 15 residues. The V and J ends lost 4 bases and 0 bases respectively, with 12 bases between them. CDR3 region: CAWKGPSTTNEKLFF. CDR3 bases: TGTGCCTGGAAGGGCCCGAGTACAACTAATGAAAAACTGTTTTTT.

The gene calls are TRBV15 and TRBJ2-7, with D tentatively TRBD1 (5 bases). Trimming removed 4 bases at V and 4 bases at J, with 20 bases between. Germline-derived CDR1 and CDR2 are LNHNV and YYDKDF (reference sequence). The CDR3 is 16 residues long. In DNA, the CDR3 is TGTGCCACCAGCACCTATACTACCGACAGAACGTACGAGCAGTACTTC. This codes for CATSTYTTDRTYEQYF. Full variable domain (outside the CDR3, taken from reference TRBV15 and TRBJ2-7): DAMVIQNPRYQVTQFGKPVTLSCSQTLNHNVMYWYQQKSSQAPKLLFHYYDKDFNNEADTPDNFQSRRPNTSFCFLDIRSPGLGDTAMYLCATSTYTTDRTYEQYFGPGTRLTVT.

The J gene is TRBJ2-3, the V gene TRBV14; D is unclear. Germline CDR1 is SGHDN and CDR2 is FVKESK. V gave up 2 bases and J gave up 6 bases, with 9 bases separating them. This CDR3 has 13 amino acids. The CDR3 DNA reads as TGTGCCAGCAGCCAAACTTCGTCGGATACGCAGTATTTT. It specifies CASSQTSSDTQYF.

This clone is labeled as large. The J gene is TRBJ1-3, the V gene TRBV2; perhaps TRBD1 as D (5 bases). Germline V gives CDR1 SNHLY, CDR2 FYNNEI. The V end was cut by 6 bases, the J end by 2 bases, with 11 bases between. This CDR3 spans 14 amino acids. The CDR3 spells CASRPQGPGNTIYF. CDR3 nucleotide sequence: TGTGCCAGCAGACCTCAGGGACCTGGAAACACCATATATTTT.

V is TRBV7-9 and J is TRBJ2-7, with a weak D call TRBD1 (6 bases). V was cut by 2 bases and J by 2 bases, with 13 bases left in between. CDR3 length: 15 amino acids. The germline gives CDR1 SEHNR, CDR2 FQNEAQ (reference sequence). The CDR3 protein is CASSLPWDTAYEQYF. The CDR3 nucleotides are TGTGCCAGCAGCTTACCCTGGGACACTGCCTACGAGCAGTACTTC.

The chain carries TRBV11-2 and TRBJ2-7; no definite D call. Germline V gives CDR1 SGHAT, CDR2 FQNNGV. The germline V and J ends were trimmed by 2 bases and 5 bases, with 16 bases remaining between them. This CDR3 is built from 15 residues. The CDR3 loop reads CASSLQSQPGHEQYF. In nucleotides, the CDR3 is TGTGCCAGCAGCTTACAATCACAGCCAGGCCACGAGCAGTACTTC.

The rearrangement joins TRBV11-2 to TRBJ1-2; weak D call: TRBD1 (6 bases). Germline V gene sequence: CDR1 SGHAT, CDR2 FQNNGV. V was shortened by 3 bases and J by 4 bases, with 12 bases between the two germline ends. The CDR3 has 14 residues. The CDR3 here is CASSFTTGAYGYTF. DNA of the CDR3: TGTGCCAGCAGCTTTACCACGGGGGCCTATGGCTACACCTTC.

The chain combines TRBV6-4 with TRBJ2-2; D tentatively fits TRBD1 or TRBD2 (5 bases each). The CDR3 consists of 14 residues. Trimming took 2 bases from V and 5 from J, leaving 9 bases between them. Germline V CDR1 and CDR2: MRHNA, SNTAGT. The CDR3 loop is CASSDGDGTGELFF. CDR3 DNA: TGTGCCAGCAGTGACGGGGACGGAACCGGGGAGCTGTTTTTT.

V is TRBV5-1 and J is TRBJ1-1; D perhaps matches TRBD1 (5 bases). With 5 bases removed from V and 2 bases from J, the gap between germline ends came to 13 bases. CDR3 length: 14 residues. Germline V lookup: CDR1 SGHRS, CDR2 YFSETQ. The CDR3 sequence is CASSRQPTNTEAFF. Written as DNA, the CDR3 is TGCGCCAGCAGTCGACAGCCGACTAACACTGAAGCTTTCTTT.

The chain joins TRBV7-9 to TRBJ1-2; D is ambiguous. Trimming stripped 2 bases from V and 4 bases from J, with 8 bases between. The CDR3 has 13 residues. Germline CDR1 and CDR2: SEHNR and FQNEAQ (reference sequence). The CDR3 loop reads CASSLYLGYGYTF. The CDR3 region has the DNA TGTGCCAGCAGCTTATACTTAGGCTATGGCTACACCTTC.

The chain joins TRBV7-8 to TRBJ1-1; TRBD1 matches 7 bases. CDR1 is SGHVS, CDR2 FQNEAQ, per germline. J gave up 5 bases and V 1 base, and 4 bases lay outside the gene matches. This CDR3 comprises 14 residues. The DNA for the CDR3 is TGTGCCAGCAGCTTAGGGAACAGGGGAACTGAAGCTTTCTTT. Translating gives CASSLGNRGTEAFF.